The entry below gives a single T cell receptor (beta chain) sequence along with its context. The data were obtained in a study of beta chain features in type 1 diabetes. The CDR3 extends over 14 amino acids. With 3 bases clipped from V and 11 bases from J, the junction kept 10 bases outside the gene matches. Per the germline V gene, CDR1 is SNHLY and CDR2 is FYNNEI. Since all of the isolated RNA was reverse transcribed, expressed TCRB transcripts were what got sequenced. Data came from immunoSEQ multiplex PCR; TCRdb stores just in-frame clones and leaves some out. The sample contains hundreds of thousands of clones, around a sixth of which appear only once.

The chain links TRBV2 to TRBJ1-1; 9 nucleotides align to TRBD1. The TCR comes from a woman younger than 35 in good health. Sequencing was carried out using naive CD4+ T cells from blood. CDR3 sequence: CASSEDRGLARAFF. For the CDR3, the DNA is TGTGCCAGCAGTGAGGACAGGGGACTAGCTCGGGCTTTCTTT.